This T cell receptor beta chain stems from a study of blood T cell repertoires in COVID-19. Assay used: immunoSEQ multiplex PCR; TCRdb lists only in-frame clones, some missing. The repertoire holds over 100,000 clones, 75% to 90% seen once, with roughly 4.3% in the top ten. Germline V gene sequence: CDR1 MNHEY, CDR2 SVGAGI. Deletions cut 8 bases from V and 6 bases from J, with 13 bases between. The CDR3 totals 12 residues. V and J are TRBV6-5 and TRBJ1-2; D gene uncertain. This clonotype originated in a man aged 55 to 70 with COVID-19, enrolled during active disease. The sequenced sample was peripheral blood. CDR3 amino acids: CASRESGNGYTF. CDR3 coding DNA: TGTGCCAGCCGAGAGTCGGGGAATGGCTACACCTTC.